These T cell receptor beta chains were read from a single sample in a study of T-cell reconstitution after alpha-beta-depleted transplantation in children. TCRdb redid the calling of the PCR reads with MiXCR, one entry per CDR3 protein. The sample lists roughly 340,000 distinct CDR3 sequences; 15% to 20% were seen once. The specimen comprised PBMCs, mostly from graft donor cells, sampled 360 days after TCRalphabeta/CD19-depleted stem cell transplant. Receptors originate from a male patient under 10 years old who had a stem cell transplant for acute lymphoblastic leukemia, so the T cells may come from the graft donor. CDR3s include the opening cysteine and the closing phenylalanine or tryptophan. The D gene is left open where the match is weak. Clone size is shown for a subset of rows, as once, few, many or a class of expanded clone.

J | D | V | length | size | DNA | CDR3
TRBJ2-7 | . | TRBV28 | 12 | . | TGTGCCAGCAGTTTCGTCACGAACGAGCAGTACTTC | CASSFVTNEQYF
TRBJ1-3 | . | TRBV4-1 | 14 | few | TGCGCCAGCAGCCAAGTCCCGTCTGGAAACACCATATATTTT | CASSQVPSGNTIYF
TRBJ2-7 | TRBD1 | TRBV19 | 13 | many | TGTGCCAGTAGCAGGGACAGGGACTACGAGCAGTACTTC | CASSRDRDYEQYF
TRBJ2-1 | . | TRBV28 | 13 | many | TGTGCCAGCGGCCGGGACACCTACAATGAGCAGTTCTTC | CASGRDTYNEQFF
TRBJ2-2 | . | TRBV21-1 | 17 | few | TGTGCCAGCAGCAAAGCGCCCGGGAGGGAATTGACCGGGGAGCTGTTTTTT | CASSKAPGRELTGELFF
TRBJ2-7 | TRBD2 | TRBV4-2 | 18 | few | TGTGCCAGCAGTTACGAACCACCCAAGACTAGCGGGACGTATGAGCAGTACTTC | CASSYEPPKTSGTYEQYF
TRBJ2-7 | . | TRBV19 | 13 | . | TGTGCCAGTAGTACCACAGGGCTCAACGAGCAGTACTTC | CASSTTGLNEQYF
TRBJ1-1 | TRBD1 | TRBV28 | 19 | many | TGTGCCAGCAGTTTAGTTTTGCGCCAGACAGGGTTATTGAACACTGAAGCTTTCTTT | CASSLVLRQTGLLNTEAFF
TRBJ2-7 | TRBD1 | TRBV7-9 | 16 | . | TGTGCCAGCAGCTTAGAGGGACAGGGTGGCAGCTACGAGCAGTACTTC | CASSLEGQGGSYEQYF
TRBJ2-3 | . | TRBV12-3/TRBV12-4 | 16 | many | TGTGCCAGCAGCCCCAACGGAGGCCTGCGCACAGATACGCAGTATTTT | CASSPNGGLRTDTQYF
TRBJ2-1 | . | TRBV12-3/TRBV12-4 | 15 | . | TGTGCCAGCAGTTTAGAAGGGAGTCGCTACAATGAGCAGTTCTTC | CASSLEGSRYNEQFF
TRBJ2-2 | TRBD2 | TRBV20-1 | 17 | . | TGCAGTGCTAGAGATGGACTAGCGGGGGCGAACACCGGGGAGCTGTTTTTT | CSARDGLAGANTGELFF
TRBJ2-1 | . | TRBV5-1 | 15 | few | TGCGCCAGCAGCCCCCAACTAGGGACCTACAATGAGCAGTTCTTC | CASSPQLGTYNEQFF
TRBJ2-1 | TRBD2 | TRBV29-1 | 15 | . | TGCAGCGCAGAGGGGACTAGCGGGCGGTACAATGAGCAGTTCTTC | CSAEGTSGRYNEQFF
TRBJ2-1 | TRBD2 | TRBV27 | 17 | . | TGTGCCAGCAGTCCCCGCCCTAGCGGGACCCTACTCAATGAGCAGTTCTTC | CASSPRPSGTLLNEQFF
TRBJ2-3 | TRBD1 | TRBV5-1 | 14 | many | TGCGCCAGCAGCTTAGACAGGGCGACAGATACGCAGTATTTT | CASSLDRATDTQYF
TRBJ2-3 | TRBD2 | TRBV20-1 | 16 | . | TGCAGTGCTAGAGATCCTAGCGGGAGTAGGCCAGATACGCAGTATTTT | CSARDPSGSRPDTQYF
TRBJ2-1 | . | TRBV29-1 | 14 | many | TGCAGCGTTGAACTCTACCCTTTGGGCAATGAGCAGTTCTTC | CSVELYPLGNEQFF
TRBJ2-1 | . | TRBV12-3/TRBV12-4 | 11 | many | TGTGCCAGCAGTTTAGAGAATGAGCAGTTCTTC | CASSLENEQFF
TRBJ1-5 | TRBD1 | TRBV5-1 | 14 | many | TGCGCCAGCAGCCCGACAGGGCTAAATCAGCCCCAGCATTTT | CASSPTGLNQPQHF
TRBJ2-2 | TRBD2 | TRBV27 | 16 | . | TGTGCCAGCAGTCGCGGACTAGCGGGCAGGACCGGGGAGCTGTTTTTT | CASSRGLAGRTGELFF
TRBJ2-7 | TRBD2 | TRBV4-3 | 15 | many | TGCGCCAGCAGCCCCTCTAGCGGGAGCGACTACGAGCAGTACTTC | CASSPSSGSDYEQYF
TRBJ2-1 | TRBD2 | TRBV7-3 | 15 | many | TGTGCCAGCAGCGTTAGCGGGAGGACCTACAATGAGCAGTTCTTC | CASSVSGRTYNEQFF
TRBJ2-1 | . | TRBV6-5 | 16 | . | TGTGCCAGCAGCCTGTCTCAGGCCGGCTCCTACAATGAGCAGTTCTTC | CASSLSQAGSYNEQFF
TRBJ2-5 | . | TRBV6-5 | 13 | . | TGTGCCAGCAGATACAGGGCTTGGGAGACCCAGTACTTC | CASRYRAWETQYF
TRBJ2-2 | . | TRBV20-1 | 15 | . | TGCAGTGCTAGGGGGTGGGCCAGCCCATCCGGGGAGCTGTTTTTT | CSARGWASPSGELFF
TRBJ2-7 | . | TRBV4-1 | 18 | few | TGCGCCAGCAGCCAAGACGATCGAACGGGGGAGTTCTACTACGAGCAGTACTTC | CASSQDDRTGEFYYEQYF
TRBJ1-3 | TRBD1 | TRBV12-5 | 20 | . | TGTGCTAGTGGTTTGGTAAATTGGACAGGGAATTTCCTCTCTGGAAACACCATATATTTT | CASGLVNWTGNFLSGNTIYF
TRBJ2-3 | . | TRBV5-1 | 15 | . | TGCGCCAGCAGCTTACGGGGGGCTAGCACAGATACGCAGTATTTT | CASSLRGASTDTQYF
TRBJ1-1 | TRBD1 | TRBV12-3/TRBV12-4 | 15 | . | TGTGCCAGCAGTGTACAGGGGATGGGGAACACTGAAGCTTTCTTT | CASSVQGMGNTEAFF
TRBJ2-3 | . | TRBV10-2 | 12 | . | TGCGCCAGCACCTCAAACGCAGATACGCAGTATTTT | CASTSNADTQYF
TRBJ1-1 | TRBD1 | TRBV5-1 | 14 | many | TGCGCCAGCAGCTTGGTAGGGGGCGGCACTGAAGCTTTCTTT | CASSLVGGGTEAFF
TRBJ2-5 | . | TRBV7-9 | 13 | . | TGTGCCAGCAGCCGCACAGGGTGGGAGACCCAGTACTTC | CASSRTGWETQYF
TRBJ2-2 | . | TRBV19 | 15 | many | TGTGCCAGTAGTGATTGGTCGGGTAACACCGGGGAGCTGTTTTTT | CASSDWSGNTGELFF
TRBJ2-1 | TRBD2 | TRBV6-2/TRBV6-3 | 12 | . | TGTGCCAGTAGCGGGAGGGCCGGTGAGCAGTTCTTC | CASSGRAGEQFF
TRBJ2-7 | . | TRBV7-3 | 17 | few | TGTGCCAGCAGCTTAAAGTACGCGAGGGACACCCCCTACGAGCAGTACTTC | CASSLKYARDTPYEQYF
TRBJ2-1 | TRBD2 | TRBV10-3 | 14 | many | TGTGCCATCAGGGTTAGCGGGAAGGGCAATGAGCAGTTCTTC | CAIRVSGKGNEQFF
TRBJ2-7 | . | TRBV20-1 | 13 | few | TGCAGTGCTAGAAGTGACTTGGGATACGAGCAGTACTTC | CSARSDLGYEQYF
TRBJ2-1 | TRBD2 | TRBV4-2 | 18 | once | TGTGCCAGCAGCCGGTCCGGACTAGCGGACCTCTCCTACAATGAGCAGTTCTTC | CASSRSGLADLSYNEQFF
TRBJ1-5 | . | TRBV28 | 15 | . | TGTGCCAGCAGTTCTGGAGAAGGCAGCAATCAGCCCCAGCATTTT | CASSSGEGSNQPQHF
TRBJ2-7 | TRBD2 | TRBV4-2 | 16 | few | TGTGCCAGCAGCCAGGAACTAGCGTTGAGCTCCTACGAGCAGTACTTC | CASSQELALSSYEQYF
TRBJ2-7 | TRBD2 | TRBV4-1 | 17 | . | TGCGCCAGCAGCCAAGATCATGGGGCTAGCGGGAGGTACGAGCAGTACTTC | CASSQDHGASGRYEQYF
TRBJ2-4 | . | TRBV5-6 | 16 | . | TGTGCCAGCAGCCCCGGACCTCAGCTAGCCAAAAACATTCAGTACTTC | CASSPGPQLAKNIQYF
TRBJ2-5 | TRBD2 | TRBV4-3 | 14 | . | TGCGCCAGCAGCCACACTAGCGGGAGTGAGACCCAGTACTTC | CASSHTSGSETQYF
TRBJ2-7 | . | TRBV30 | 13 | . | TGTGCCTGGAGTGTCGAGGCTTTCTACGAGCAGTACTTC | CAWSVEAFYEQYF
TRBJ1-3 | . | TRBV5-8 | 16 | . | TGTGCCAGCAGCTCCCGCCTACAGAAGAGGGGAAACACCATATATTTT | CASSSRLQKRGNTIYF
TRBJ2-5 | . | TRBV4-1 | 14 | once | TGCGCCAGCAGCCAAGACAGGGGGGTTGGGACCCAGTACTTC | CASSQDRGVGTQYF
TRBJ2-7 | TRBD2 | TRBV4-2 | 19 | many | TGTGCCAGCAGCCAAAGTTGGCAGCGGGGGCAGGGGACTTCCTACGAGCAGTACTTC | CASSQSWQRGQGTSYEQYF
TRBJ2-1 | . | TRBV6-2/TRBV6-3 | 17 | . | TGTGCCAGCAGTTACTCGAGGCGGGACCTTACCTACAATGAGCAGTTCTTC | CASSYSRRDLTYNEQFF
TRBJ1-1 | . | TRBV6-2/TRBV6-3 | 12 | few | TGTGCCAGCAGTTACGAGGCAAAACGGGCTTTCTTT | CASSYEAKRAFF
TRBJ2-7 | TRBD2 | TRBV6-5 | 14 | few | TGTGCCAGCAGTTACGTGTCTAGCGGGAACGAGCAGTACTTC | CASSYVSSGNEQYF
TRBJ2-7 | . | TRBV20-1 | 15 | . | TGCAGTGCTAGAGATCTCCTGGGGGACCCCTACGAGCAGTACTTC | CSARDLLGDPYEQYF
TRBJ2-3 | TRBD1 | TRBV6-2/TRBV6-3 | 19 | many | TGTGCCAGCAGTTACAGTGCGTATGTGGGGACAGGACCCCCAGATACGCAGTATTTT | CASSYSAYVGTGPPDTQYF
TRBJ2-1 | TRBD2 | TRBV7-3 | 15 | few | TGTGCCAGCCCTACTAGCGGGAGAGGGAACAATGAGCAGTTCTTC | CASPTSGRGNNEQFF
TRBJ1-1 | . | TRBV12-3/TRBV12-4 | 15 | few | TGTGCCAGCAGTTTGACGGTCGGGTGGAACACTGAAGCTTTCTTT | CASSLTVGWNTEAFF
TRBJ1-5 | . | TRBV6-1 | 15 | . | TGTGCCACCAGGAGGTCCACCGCCCCCAATCAGCCCCAGCATTTT | CATRRSTAPNQPQHF
TRBJ2-1 | . | TRBV7-6 | 16 | . | TGTGCCAGCAGCCAACGACGGGACTCCTTTGGGAATGAGCAGTTCTTC | CASSQRRDSFGNEQFF